Detailed here is one T cell receptor (beta chain). Antigen unknown. This sample stems from a study of T cell responses to AZD1222 COVID-19 vaccine. Study as a whole: Both about-4-week and about-12-week second-dose recipients were combined.

The CDR3 runs 15 residues. The germline V gene encodes CDR1 MNHNY and CDR2 SVGAGI (reference sequence). V lost 4 bases and J 8 bases, leaving 17 bases between the germline ends. Method: immunoSEQ multiplex PCR; TCRdb's copy keeps in-frame clones and lacks some. Here the sample spans about 120,000 clones, about 90% being singletons. Study-wide points: The study sampled repertoires only after the peak T cell response. Two AZD1222 doses significantly raised spike-specific TCR breadth and depth over controls.

The input for sequencing was peripheral blood, taken on day 0 of AZD1222 vaccination. The TCR comes from an adult in good health. The J gene is TRBJ1-4, the V gene TRBV6-6; TRBD1 is a possible D gene (5 bases). CDR3 loop: CASSSFGRVGEKLFF. DNA of the CDR3: TGTGCCAGCAGTTCCTTTGGCAGGGTCGGCGAAAAACTGTTTTTT.